This TCR beta chain was identified during a study of patients and donors after allogeneic stem cell transplantation. TCRdb ran MiXCR on the RT-PCR reads and lists one entry per CDR3 protein. Found here are roughly 960,000 distinct CDR3 sequences, roughly 18% of them singletons; the top ten hold 5% to 6.5%. This CDR3 has 14 residues. The V gene lost 0 bases and the J gene lost 5 bases, with 11 bases spanning the gap. Germline-derived CDR1 and CDR2 are SGHRS and YFSETQ. The V and J genes are TRBV5-1 and TRBJ1-1; TRBD1 is a possible D gene (5 bases). This sequence was found in a human donor who was either an allogeneic HSCT recipient or a stem cell or donor lymphocyte infusion donor (not recorded which). It is not recorded whose cells these are; they may come from a transplant donor. The sample consisted of blood, either unsorted or a sorted T cell fraction (not recorded which). The CDR3 nucleotides are TGCGCCAGCAGCTTGGATTGGGGGAGAACTGAAGCTTTCTTT. Residues: CASSLDWGRTEAFF.